Reported below is one T cell receptor beta chain. What antigen it recognizes has not been identified. No clone much larger than this one lies a single base away; base qualities are absent. The time point label, read with the paper, signifies: 12 months on ibrutinib. About 2 micrograms of genomic DNA were extracted from cryopreserved PBMCs for TCR beta library preparation. Longitudinal blood samples from CLL patients receiving ibrutinib monotherapy were subjected to high-throughput TCR beta sequencing. The patients took part in an open-label, single-center phase 2 trial of ibrutinib monotherapy. The junction carries 11 bases between V and J, which are trimmed by 0 bases and 3 bases respectively. In the germline V gene, CDR1 corresponds to MNHEY and CDR2 to SVGAGI. The CDR3 measures 15 amino acids from cysteine to phenylalanine. Of the read, only the CDR3 DNA is kept; its 45 bases are in frame from base 1.

This record comes from a study of cytotoxic CD8 clonotypes in ibrutinib-treated CLL (dated by TCRdb to 2020 to 2023). Regarding the complete study: The cohort was composed of 10 to 11 relapsed/refractory and roughly 16 treatment-naive patients; IGHV unmutated status was identified in 17 patients. Responses were partial in roughly 24 patients and complete in 2; after median roughly 69 months follow-up, about 14 stayed in remission and approximately 12 progressed. Response samples were obtained after a median of approximately 12 months of treatment, with a range of roughly 6 to 36 months. On average, each sample yielded roughly 260,000 productive templates and 94,082 productive rearrangements. Of the 90 or so people in the trial, about two dozen had longitudinal samples available. Cryopreserved peripheral blood mononuclear cells were obtained prior to treatment, at the time of response, and at either disease progression or sustained remission. Every sample from remission and from progressive disease was obtained while the patients were still on ibrutinib. Results and caveats for the whole study, not just this receptor: Clonality increased at ibrutinib response, stayed stable in sustained remission, and fell back toward baseline at progression. Sampling times were not matched between sustained-remission and progressing patients, and lymph node repertoires were not studied. At baseline, clonality was higher than in age-matched healthy donors and showed a strong correlation with circulating CD8+ T-cell counts. Public clonotypes were rare and either shrank or stayed stable during treatment, and the rise in clonality at ibrutinib response reflected expansion of private clonotypes.

On a MiSeq, deep resolution sequencing aimed for a depth between 1 in 1 million and 1 in 200,000 T cells, with each clonotype covered 10x on average. The immunoSEQ hsTCRB Kit was used to generate TCR beta libraries. The source study handled its data this way. ImmunoSEQ Data Assistant and ImmunoSEQ Analyzer were used for data analysis, and V, D and J genes were assigned according to IMGT definitions. Clonality was computed as one minus normalized Shannon entropy of productive rearrangement frequencies, ranging from 0 to 1. Only overrepresented clonotypes making up at least 0.05% of each patient's repertoire were included in the public clonotype analysis. Around 12 age-matched healthy donor repertoires from immuneACCESS were used as controls for clonality. TCRdb retrieved this table from immuneACCESS and kept in-frame rearrangements only. Not all clones are present; in checked studies, unresolved V genes account for under half, and no reason is known for the remainder. V, J and clone size reflect that table, while D and trimming were determined from the DNA. The sample yields around 97,000 clones; about 78% were counted once. The ten largest clones represent 25% to 40% of the sample.

The sample consisted of PBMCs, taken after 12 months of ibrutinib treatment. The sequence links TRBV6-5 to TRBJ2-5, and possibly TRBD2, on 6 matching bases. The sequence derives from a human donor with chronic lymphocytic leukemia. In nucleotides, the sequence is TGTGCCAGCAGTTACTCCGGGGGATCTGAAGAGACCCAGTACTTC. It translates as CASSYSGGSEETQYF.